The 2 T cell receptor beta chains below all came from one sample that was sequenced in a study of cytomegalovirus exposure and HLA in healthy donors. The PCR had 60 Vbeta and 13 Jbeta primers. Sequencing used immunoSEQ multiplex PCR; TCRdb keeps in-frame clones, though not all of them. The sample holds more than 90,000 clones; around 64% are singletons and the top ten take 2% to 2.5%. The sequenced sample was PBMCs. Receptors were obtained from a young woman in good health and CMV-seronegative.

The V call is TRBV30, the J call TRBJ1-6; D call uncertain. This CDR3 is 11 amino acids long. The germline V gene has CDR1 GTSNPN and CDR2 SVGIG (reference sequence). The V end was cut by 7 bases, the J end by 9 bases, with 10 bases between. The CDR3 is CASHLGSPLHF. CDR3 DNA: TGTGCCTCTCACCTAGGTTCACCCCTCCACTTT.

The chain has TRBV9 and TRBJ2-1; weak D call: TRBD2 (6 bases). This CDR3 comprises 19 residues. Trimming pared 0 bases from V and 0 bases from J, leaving 19 bases between. Per the germline V gene, CDR1 is SGDLS and CDR2 is YYNGEE. The CDR3 nucleotides read TGTGCCAGCAGCGTAGGTGGCAGCGGGTATTCGAGCTCCTACAATGAGCAGTTCTTC. It yields the protein CASSVGGSGYSSSYNEQFF. The entire variable domain, with the rest obtained from reference TRBV9 and TRBJ2-1, is as follows: DSGVTQTPKHLITATGQRVTLRCSPRSGDLSVYWYQQSLDQGLQFLIQYYNGEERAKGNILERFSAQQFPDLHSELNLSSLELGDSALYFCASSVGGSGYSSSYNEQFFGPGTRLTVL.